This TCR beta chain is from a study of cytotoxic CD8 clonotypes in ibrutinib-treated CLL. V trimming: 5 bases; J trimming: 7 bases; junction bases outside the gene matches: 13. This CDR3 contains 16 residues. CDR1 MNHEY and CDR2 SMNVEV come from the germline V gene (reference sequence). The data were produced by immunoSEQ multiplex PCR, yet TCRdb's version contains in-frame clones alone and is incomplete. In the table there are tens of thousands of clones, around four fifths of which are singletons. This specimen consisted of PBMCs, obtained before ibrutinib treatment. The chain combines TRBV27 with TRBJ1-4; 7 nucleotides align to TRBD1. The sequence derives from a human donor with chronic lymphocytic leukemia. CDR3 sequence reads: CASSPIRQGLREKLFF. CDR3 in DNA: TGTGCCAGCAGTCCAATCCGACAGGGTTTACGTGAAAAACTGTTTTTT. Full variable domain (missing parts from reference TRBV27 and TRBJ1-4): EAQVTQNPRYLITVTGKKLTVTCSQNMNHEYMSWYRQDPGLGLRQIYYSMNVEVTDKGDVPEGYKVSRKEKRNFPLILESPSPNQTSLYFCASSPIRQGLREKLFFGSGTQLSVL.